This T cell receptor (beta chain) was captured by sequencing in a study of OX40 agonist ivuxolimab in advanced cancers. Study background: Patients with prior anti-PD-1, anti-PD-L1 or anti-CTLA-4 therapy were eligible; approximately 37% had some.

Using immunoSEQ multiplex PCR, the repertoire was profiled, and TCRdb retains in-frame clones only, with some absent. The sample includes about 50,000 clones, approximately 92% seen only once; the top ten take about 24%. The CDR3 spans 15 residues. Germline trimming cut 5 bases from V and 5 bases from J; bases unmatched to any gene: 10. Looked up from germline, CDR1 is SGHAT and CDR2 is FQDESV (reference sequence). The sequences come from CD4+ or CD8+ T cells sorted from blood, collected in a trial of the OX40 agonist ivuxolimab. The TCR originated in an adult with an advanced solid tumor such as melanoma, head and neck, liver or kidney cancer. The V gene is TRBV11-1, the J gene TRBJ2-5; 8 bases are a match to TRBD2. CDR3 nucleotide sequence: TGTGCCAGCAGCCCAACCAGCGGGAGTTATGAGACCCAGTACTTC. Protein product: CASSPTSGSYETQYF.